This T cell receptor beta chain was sequenced in a study of T cells in Graves' hyperthyroidism and ophthalmopathy. Overall study context: Peripheral blood was acquired at first diagnosis, ahead of any therapy whatsoever.

The CDR3 consists of 16 residues. As concerns this clonotype: Its target is unknown.

Diagnoses were made from clinical symptoms, serum measures (thyroxine and TRAb), thyroid ultrasound and orbital computed tomography. It was RNA transcripts that yielded the amplified TCR beta CDR3 regions. The TCR CDR3 was amplified in a first-round RT-PCR using the HTBI primer set. TCRdb processed the multiplex PCR reads anew with MiXCR; each CDR3 protein has one entry. The data show 500,000 to 550,000 distinct CDR3 sequences, with 20% seen just once and roughly 50% held by the top ten. Study observations and caveats: Expanded thyroid clonotypes (above 0.001) were mostly also found in blood.

The chain is built from TRBV3-2 and TRBJ2-1; TRBD2 is the table's D call, not checked against the DNA. TRBV3-2 is reported as a pseudogene. Sequencing used blood. The receptor comes from a middle-aged man with Graves' ophthalmopathy. Here the CDR3 DNA reads TGTGCCAGCAGCTACCCCGGGACTACCGCGTACAATGAGCAGTTCTTC. It codes for CASSYPGTTAYNEQFF.